A single sample is the source of the 30 T cell receptor beta chains below, sequenced in a study of OX40 agonist ivuxolimab in advanced cancers. Produced via immunoSEQ multiplex PCR; TCRdb's table is partial and in-frame only. The table includes about 47,000 clones, 84% detected once. The specimen comprised CD4+ or CD8+ T cells sorted from blood, sampled in a trial of the OX40 agonist ivuxolimab. These receptor sequences come from an adult with an advanced solid tumor such as melanoma, head and neck, liver or kidney cancer.

On this clone itself: The same CDR3 can be traced to other DNA sequences in this sample. The CDR3 region is CASSLGGSYNEQFF. CDR3 in DNA: TGTGCCAGCAGTTTGGGAGGGAGCTACAATGAGCAGTTCTTC. The chain employs TRBV27 and TRBJ2-1, with 7 bases aligning to TRBD2. CDR1 MNHEY and CDR2 SMNVEV come from the germline V gene (reference sequence). The length of the CDR3 is 14 residues. V lost 3 bases and J lost 3; bases outside the gene matches: 2.

J is TRBJ2-3 and V is TRBV27; D may be TRBD1 (6 bases). V was cut by 3 bases and J by 2 bases, with 9 bases left in between. This CDR3 comprises 14 residues. Germline CDR1 and CDR2: MNHEY and SMNVEV (reference sequence). The CDR3 spells CASSFTGPTDTQYF. CDR3 nucleotide sequence: TGTGCCAGCAGTTTTACAGGGCCCACAGATACGCAGTATTTT.

This clone has a handful of counts. The CDR3 DNA is TGTGCCAGCAGCTTAGCGCTGGGTGCACCCCTCCACTTT. Protein sequence: CASSLALGAPLHF. This chain uses TRBV7-9 with TRBJ1-6; D is uncertain. This CDR3 comprises 13 residues. Germline CDR1 reads SEHNR; CDR2 reads FQNEAQ (reference sequence). Trimming left V 0 bases short and J 11 bases short, with 8 bases between.

This chain connects TRBV4-1 to TRBJ2-5, with D possibly TRBD2 on 6 matching bases. The V end lost 0 bases, the J end lost 7 bases, and 9 bases lay between the germline ends. This CDR3 spans 13 amino acids. CDR1 and CDR2 (germline): MGHRA, YSYEKL. CDR3 sequence (DNA): TGCGCCAGCAGCCAAGAAGCCGGGGGGACCCAGTACTTC. Its translation is CASSQEAGGTQYF.

J is TRBJ1-1 and V is TRBV27; TRBD1 agrees at 11 bases. The CDR3 loop spans 15 amino acids. CDR1 MNHEY and CDR2 SMNVEV come from the germline V gene (reference sequence). Trimming at V came to 5 bases and at J to 2 bases, leaving 4 bases not matched to a gene. CDR3 in amino acids: CASSRTGGGNTEAFF. The DNA for the CDR3 is TGTGCCAGCAGTAGGACAGGGGGCGGTAACACTGAAGCTTTCTTT.

In this sample, this clone turned up once. The chain recombines TRBV28 with TRBJ2-7; 9 bases are shared with TRBD2. The CDR3 is 14 residues long. The V gene end was trimmed by 7 bases and the J gene end by 6 bases; junction bases not matched to a gene: 10. CDR1 and CDR2 (germline): MDHEN, SYDVKM. The CDR3 bases are TGTGCCAGCATCCCCCCCAATAGCGGGGGCGAGCAGTACTTC. As protein: CASIPPNSGGEQYF.

This clone has only one observation. The chain is built from TRBV7-6 and TRBJ1-1; D gene unclear. Deletions cut 5 bases from V and 8 bases from J, with 9 bases between. CDR3 length: 11 amino acids. Per the germline V gene, CDR1 is SGHVS and CDR2 is FNYEAQ. This CDR3 is CASSDNVEAFF. Written as DNA, the CDR3 is TGTGCCAGCAGCGACAATGTGGAAGCTTTCTTT.

The gene calls are TRBV4-2 and TRBJ1-4; 9 bases fit TRBD1. The CDR3 is 15 amino acids. The germline V gene has CDR1 LGHNA and CDR2 YNFKEQ. Trimming cost V 0 bases and J 10 bases; bases outside gene matches: 6. This chain's CDR3 is CASSQEGDREAKLFF. The CDR3 DNA is TGTGCCAGCAGCCAAGAGGGGGACAGGGAGGCAAAACTGTTTTTT.

The chain recombines TRBV5-1 with TRBJ2-1; 11 bases align to TRBD2. Losses at the gene ends were 0 bases for V and 2 bases for J; bases not matched to a gene: 1. This CDR3 comprises 16 residues. Germline V gene sequence: CDR1 SGHRS, CDR2 YFSETQ. Here the CDR3 DNA reads TGCGCCAGCAGCTTGGGACTAGCGGGACCCTACAATGAGCAGTTCTTC. Translated, it gives CASSLGLAGPYNEQFF.

The genes are TRBV6-5 and TRBJ2-5; 7 bases match TRBD1. The CDR3 runs to 15 residues. Germline lookup yields CDR1 MNHEY and CDR2 SVGAGI. V was pared by 4 bases and J by 1 base, with 6 bases of the junction left unmatched. CDR3 residues: CASSWAGGTQETQYF. CDR3 in DNA: TGTGCCAGCAGTTGGGCAGGGGGAACCCAAGAGACCCAGTACTTC.

This chain links TRBV7-6 with TRBJ2-1; perhaps TRBD1 as D (6 bases). Germline CDR1 is SGHVS and CDR2 is FNYEAQ. Trimming took 0 bases from V and 4 from J, leaving 7 bases between them. This CDR3 region has 14 residues. The CDR3 DNA is TGTGCCAGCAGCTTAGCTGGACAGTACAATGAGCAGTTCTTC. This translates into CASSLAGQYNEQFF. Looking up the rest from reference TRBV7-6 and TRBJ2-1 gives the full variable domain: GAGVSQSPRYKVTKRGQDVALRCDPISGHVSLYWYRQALGQGPEFLTYFNYEAQQDKSGLPNDRFSAERPEGSISTLTIQRTEQRDSAMYRCASSLAGQYNEQFFGPGTRLTVL.

The rearrangement links TRBV21-1 to TRBJ1-5. TRBV21-1 corresponds to a pseudogene. CDR3 size: 16 residues. CDR3 nucleotides: TGTGCCAGCAGCAGCGGGACGCCGAGCCGGGAGAGGCCCCAGCATTTT. Amino acids: CASSSGTPSRERPQHF.

The chain employs TRBV19 and TRBJ2-5; D possibly matches TRBD1 or TRBD2 (7 bases each). This CDR3 has 18 amino acids. The V end was cut by 4 bases, the J end by 2 bases, with 23 bases between. The V gene's germline CDR1 is LNHDA and CDR2 SQIVND (reference sequence). The DNA of the CDR3 is TGTGCCAGTAGTACCCTTATGGCCGGCAGGGGGGGACAAGAGACCCAGTACTTC. Residues: CASSTLMAGRGGQETQYF.

This clone has a handful of counts. The genes are TRBV4-2 and TRBJ1-1, with D perhaps matching TRBD1 (6 bases). This CDR3 region has 16 residues. Germline lookup yields CDR1 LGHNA and CDR2 YNFKEQ. V was shortened by 3 bases and J by 3 bases, with 17 bases between the two germline ends. DNA for the CDR3: TGTGCCAGCAGCCACCATGCCTGGGACACAGACACTGAAGCTTTCTTT. It is translated as CASSHHAWDTDTEAFF.

The CDR3 region has the DNA TGCGCCAGCAGCTTGGGTTCGGGGTGGGGCGAGCAGTACTTC. This codes for CASSLGSGWGEQYF. This chain links TRBV5-1 with TRBJ2-7; D may be TRBD2 (5 bases). V was shortened by 0 bases and J by 6 bases, with 13 bases between the two germline ends. Germline V gene sequence: CDR1 SGHRS, CDR2 YFSETQ. The CDR3 is made up of 14 amino acids.

CDR3 DNA: TGTGCCGCTAAGGAGATACCTAGCACAGATACGCAGTATTTT. This gives the protein CAAKEIPSTDTQYF. The chain has TRBV28 and TRBJ2-3, with D uncertain. CDR3 size: 14 residues. Per germline, CDR1 MDHEN and CDR2 SYDVKM. The V end lost 11 bases, the J end lost 0 bases, and 15 bases lay between the germline ends.

Here the CDR3 DNA reads TGCGCCAGCAGCCCGGGACTAGTGACAGATACGCAGTATTTT. Amino acid sequence: CASSPGLVTDTQYF. The chain employs TRBV4-3 and TRBJ2-3, with 8 nucleotides matching TRBD2. This CDR3 contains 14 residues. Germline loops: CDR1 LGHNA, CDR2 YSLEER. Trimming cost V 4 bases and J 3 bases; bases outside gene matches: 3.

The rearrangement uses TRBV11-2 and TRBJ2-2; 8 nucleotides align to TRBD2. The CDR3 totals 18 residues. Looked up from germline, CDR1 is SGHAT and CDR2 is FQNNGV. Trimming removed 0 bases from V and 2 bases from J; junction bases left unmatched: 8. DNA for the CDR3: TGTGCCAGCAGCTTAGAGTTCAGGACTAGCCATAACACCGGGGAGCTGTTTTTT. Translation: CASSLEFRTSHNTGELFF.

V and J are TRBV6-5 and TRBJ2-1; a possible D gene is TRBD1 (6 bases). The CDR3 runs to 13 residues. Trimming took off 2 bases at V and 5 bases at J, with 7 bases between the two ends. The germline gives CDR1 MNHEY, CDR2 SVGAGI. Here the CDR3 DNA reads TGTGCCAGCAGTTACAAGGGGGACAATGAGCAGTTCTTC. Translating gives CASSYKGDNEQFF.

This chain joins TRBV7-8 and TRBJ1-1, with D possibly TRBD1 on 5 matching bases. Trimming stripped 5 bases from V and 4 bases from J, with 17 bases between. This CDR3 has 15 residues. The V gene's germline CDR1 is SGHVS and CDR2 FQNEAQ. The CDR3 protein is CASSLGASLSTEAFF. CDR3 DNA sequence: TGTGCCAGCAGCCTAGGGGCCAGCCTGAGCACTGAAGCTTTCTTT.

This chain uses TRBV11-2 with TRBJ2-2, with D perhaps matching TRBD1 (8 bases). The V end lost 5 bases, the J end lost 3 bases, and 19 bases lay between the germline ends. This CDR3 comprises 17 residues. In germline, CDR1 is SGHAT, CDR2 FQNNGV. The CDR3 here is CASSTTDRGGHTGELFF. The DNA for the CDR3 is TGTGCCAGCAGCACCACCGACAGGGGAGGGCACACCGGGGAGCTGTTTTTT.

The CDR3 bases are TGCGCCAGCAGCTGGGCCCTCGGGGAGACAGATACGCAGTATTTT. Its protein is CASSWALGETDTQYF. The chain is built from TRBV5-1 and TRBJ2-3, with a possible D match to TRBD2 (5 bases). Germline loops: CDR1 SGHRS, CDR2 YFSETQ. The CDR3 has 15 amino acids. V dropped 3 bases and J dropped 3 bases, with 14 bases sitting between them.

The chain has TRBV7-2 and TRBJ1-5; D remains ambiguous. Trimming removed 1 base from V and 4 bases from J, with 11 bases in between. CDR1 SGHTA and CDR2 FQGNSA come from the germline V gene. The CDR3 loop spans 15 amino acids. This CDR3 reads CASSLETMANQPQHF. As DNA, the CDR3 is TGTGCCAGCAGCTTAGAGACCATGGCGAATCAGCCCCAGCATTTT.

The chain carries TRBV6-5 and TRBJ2-7; no definite D call. There are 14 residues in the CDR3. Trimming took 2 bases from V and 1 from J, leaving 9 bases between them. Germline V gene sequence: CDR1 MNHEY, CDR2 SVGAGI. The CDR3 bases are TGTGCCAGCAGTTACAGGGTATCTTCCTACGAGCAGTACTTC. It translates to CASSYRVSSYEQYF.

This clone was observed a few times. At one end, the junction sequence differs from germline, possibly due to a read error. V and J are TRBV4-1 and TRBJ2-1, with D unclear. The CDR3 covers 11 residues. Germline assignment: CDR1 MGHRA and CDR2 YSYEKL. The chain's CDR3 is CASSQVNEQFF. The DNA of the CDR3 is TGTGCCAGCAGCCAAGTGAATGAGCAGTTCTTC.

This chain uses TRBV7-9 with TRBJ1-1; D unclear. Trimming removed 1 base at V and 5 bases at J, with 11 bases between. Per the germline V gene, CDR1 is SEHNR and CDR2 is FQNEAQ (reference sequence). CDR3 length: 14 residues. CDR3 loop: CASSLETAETEAFF. The CDR3 region has the DNA TGTGCCAGCAGCTTAGAAACTGCTGAAACTGAAGCTTTCTTT.

The chain links TRBV9 to TRBJ1-3; TRBD1 matches at 7 bases. The germline V gene encodes CDR1 SGDLS and CDR2 YYNGEE. V trimming: 4 bases; J trimming: 2 bases; junction bases outside the gene matches: 3. The CDR3 sequence is 14 residues long. In DNA form, the CDR3 reads TGTGCCAGCAGCCAGGGGGGTGCTGGAAACACCATATATTTT. It yields the protein CASSQGGAGNTIYF.

The CDR3 protein is CASSWAGTPNSYEQYF. For the CDR3, the DNA is TGTGCCAGCAGTTGGGCCGGGACACCGAACTCCTACGAGCAGTACTTC. The V gene is TRBV27, the J gene TRBJ2-7, with D maybe TRBD1 (6 bases). The V end lost 4 bases, the J end lost 0 bases, and 16 bases lay between the germline ends. This CDR3 is 16 amino acids long. Germline CDR1 is MNHEY and CDR2 is SMNVEV (reference sequence).

The chain uses TRBV13 and TRBJ2-7; D not resolved. The CDR3 is 11 amino acids. In germline, CDR1 is PRHDT, CDR2 FYEKMQ (reference sequence). V was shortened by 4 bases and J by 6 bases, with 7 bases between the two germline ends. The CDR3 is CASSSTGEQYF. The CDR3 region has the DNA TGTGCCAGCAGCTCGACTGGCGAGCAGTACTTC.

The rearrangement uses TRBV10-3 and TRBJ1-3; 9 bases fit TRBD1. V lost 10 bases and J lost 2; bases outside the gene matches: 9. The length of the CDR3 is 15 residues. Germline CDR1 ENHRY, CDR2 SYGVKD. This chain's CDR3 is CATRDRDSAGNTIYF. The CDR3 coding sequence is TGTGCCACAAGGGACAGGGACTCCGCTGGAAACACCATATATTTT.